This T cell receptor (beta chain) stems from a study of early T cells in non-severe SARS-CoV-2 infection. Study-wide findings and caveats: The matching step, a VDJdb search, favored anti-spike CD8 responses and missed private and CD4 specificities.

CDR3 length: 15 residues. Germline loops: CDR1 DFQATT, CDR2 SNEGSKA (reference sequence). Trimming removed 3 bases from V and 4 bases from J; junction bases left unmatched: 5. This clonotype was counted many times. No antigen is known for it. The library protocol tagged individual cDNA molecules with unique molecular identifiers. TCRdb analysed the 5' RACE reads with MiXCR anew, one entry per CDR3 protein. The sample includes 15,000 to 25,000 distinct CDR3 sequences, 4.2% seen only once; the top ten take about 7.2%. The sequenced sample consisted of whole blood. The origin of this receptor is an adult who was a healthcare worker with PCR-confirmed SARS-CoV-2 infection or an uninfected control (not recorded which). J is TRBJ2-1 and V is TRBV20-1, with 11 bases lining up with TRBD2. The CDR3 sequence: CSARPTSGGYNEQFF. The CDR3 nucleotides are TGCAGTGCTAGGCCTACTAGCGGGGGATACAATGAGCAGTTCTTC.